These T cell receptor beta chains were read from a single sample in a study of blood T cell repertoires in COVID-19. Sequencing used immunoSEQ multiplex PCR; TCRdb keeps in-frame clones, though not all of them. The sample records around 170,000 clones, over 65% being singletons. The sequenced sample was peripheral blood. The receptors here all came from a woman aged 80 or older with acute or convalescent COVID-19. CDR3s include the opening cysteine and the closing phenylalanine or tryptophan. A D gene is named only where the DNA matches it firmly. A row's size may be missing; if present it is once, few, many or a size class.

TGCGCCAGCAACTCGGGACAGGGGGGCACAGATACGCAGTATTTT | CASNSGQGGTDTQYF | TRBV4-3 | . | TRBD1 | TRBJ2-3
TGTGCCAGCAGCAGCCCGGGCACCGGGGAGCTGTTTTTT | CASSSPGTGELFF | TRBV6-5 | once | . | TRBJ2-2
TGTGCCACCAGCCAGAACAGTCCTAAAGCTTTCTTT | CATSQNSPKAFF | TRBV15 | . | . | TRBJ1-1
TGTGCCACCCGAGGACAGGGCGTTTGGGACACTGAAGCTTTCTTT | CATRGQGVWDTEAFF | TRBV24-1 | few | TRBD1 | TRBJ1-1
TGTGCCAGCAGGGTTACAGGAAGCTCTTACGAGCAGTACTTC | CASRVTGSSYEQYF | TRBV6-5 | . | . | TRBJ2-7
TGTGCCAGCAGCGACCGGGGACAGGCTACTAATGAGCAGTTCTTC | CASSDRGQATNEQFF | TRBV5-4 | . | TRBD1 | TRBJ2-1
TGCGCCAGCAGCTTGGGTCAGGGGGGAAATCAGCCCCAGCATTTT | CASSLGQGGNQPQHF | TRBV5-1 | once | TRBD1 | TRBJ1-5
TGTGCCAGCAGCAGGACTAGCGGGACCTACGAGCAGTACTTC | CASSRTSGTYEQYF | TRBV14 | . | TRBD2 | TRBJ2-7
TGTGCCAGTAGTATCTTAGCGGGAGTAAGGACAGATACGCAGTATTTT | CASSILAGVRTDTQYF | TRBV19 | . | TRBD2 | TRBJ2-3
TGCGCCAGCACATCCTTAGCGGGAGATCAGGGGGCTACGCAGTATTTT | CASTSLAGDQGATQYF | TRBV5-1 | . | . | TRBJ2-3
TGTGCCAGCAGTTTATTGGGCCAGGGTGATGGCTACACCTTC | CASSLLGQGDGYTF | TRBV28 | . | . | TRBJ1-2
TGTGCCAGCAGCCCCTTCGGGGGGGCGGGAGCAACCAATGAGCAGTTCTTC | CASSPFGGAGATNEQFF | TRBV4-2 | . | TRBD2 | TRBJ2-1
TGTGCCAGCAGCTTGTCCCCAGGCTTGAACACTGAAGCTTTCTTT | CASSLSPGLNTEAFF | TRBV5-5 | . | . | TRBJ1-1
TGTGCCAGCAGTTTGAGCTTGTCAGATACGCAGTATTTT | CASSLSLSDTQYF | TRBV6-2/TRBV6-3 | . | . | TRBJ2-3
TGCGCCAGCAGTGATTTTATTACAGATACGCAGTATTTT | CASSDFITDTQYF | TRBV10-1 | few | . | TRBJ2-3
TGCGCCAGCAGCCGCGAGGGGGTAACTAATGAAAAACTGTTTTTT | CASSREGVTNEKLFF | TRBV4-3 | . | . | TRBJ1-4
TGCGCCAGCAGCCAAGAACTGGACTCCGACCTAATCTCCTACAATGAGCAGTTCTTC | CASSQELDSDLISYNEQFF | TRBV4-1 | . | . | TRBJ2-1
TGTGCCAGCACCTCAGAGACTAGCGGGAGCGGGGAGCAGTACTTC | CASTSETSGSGEQYF | TRBV7-2 | . | TRBD2 | TRBJ2-7
TGCAGTGCTAACTACGAGGATACGCAGTATTTT | CSANYEDTQYF | TRBV20-1 | . | . | TRBJ2-3
TGTGCCACCACGGGACAGGAGTGGGGTGAGCAGTTCTTC | CATTGQEWGEQFF | TRBV19 | . | TRBD1 | TRBJ2-1
TGTGCCAGCAGCACGGACAGGGGGAAACTGTTTTTT | CASSTDRGKLFF | TRBV5-6 | once | TRBD1 | TRBJ1-4
TGTGCCAGCAGCCAAGGTTTTTCGAGCGTTTCAGCCTACGAGCAGTACTTC | CASSQGFSSVSAYEQYF | TRBV3-1/TRBV3-2 | . | . | TRBJ2-7
TGTGCCAGCAGCGAGACACGTCGCAATGAGCAGTTCTTC | CASSETRRNEQFF | TRBV5-4 | . | . | TRBJ2-1
TGTGCCAGCAGCTTAGGCGGGAGTTACACAGATACGCAGTATTTT | CASSLGGSYTDTQYF | TRBV7-2 | few | TRBD2 | TRBJ2-3
TGTGCCAGCAGCCAAGATACGACTAGCGGGAGCGAGCAGTACTTC | CASSQDTTSGSEQYF | TRBV3-1/TRBV3-2 | . | TRBD2 | TRBJ2-7
TGTGCCAGCAACCAGCTAGGGACAGGGCCCTACGAGCAGTACTTC | CASNQLGTGPYEQYF | TRBV28 | . | TRBD1 | TRBJ2-7
TGTGCCAGCAGCTCACAGGGCAATCAGCCCCAGCATTTT | CASSSQGNQPQHF | TRBV7-2 | . | . | TRBJ1-5
TGTGCCACCAGGGGAGGGGGGGGGCACGAGCAGTACTTC | CATRGGGGHEQYF | TRBV28 | . | . | TRBJ2-7
TGCGCCAGCAGCCAAGGCGCTAGCGGGAGTACAGATACGCAGTATTTT | CASSQGASGSTDTQYF | TRBV5-1 | . | TRBD2 | TRBJ2-3
TGTGCCAGCAGCTTGGCAGCGGGATCCTACAATGAGCAGTTCTTC | CASSLAAGSYNEQFF | TRBV5-4 | . | TRBD2 | TRBJ2-1
TGTGCCAGCAGCGAAGGACAGGGCGTAGCTAATGAAAAACTGTTTTTT | CASSEGQGVANEKLFF | TRBV7-9 | . | TRBD1 | TRBJ1-4
TGTGCCAGTAAGACCGTAGCCGGGGAGGCCAATGAGCAGTTCTTC | CASKTVAGEANEQFF | TRBV19 | . | . | TRBJ2-1
TGTGCCAGCAGCTTGACGGACACCCACAATGAGCAGTTCTTC | CASSLTDTHNEQFF | TRBV11-3 | . | . | TRBJ2-1
TGTGCCAGCAGTTTATCGCAGGGGCTTATCAACACTGAAGCTTTCTTT | CASSLSQGLINTEAFF | TRBV28 | . | . | TRBJ1-1
TGCAGTGCTAGAGACTACTCGGGGCAGTATTTT | CSARDYSGQYF | TRBV20-1 | . | . | TRBJ2-3
TGTGCCAGCAGCTCCAATCTACCGGGACTAGCGCGCTCCTACAATGAGCAGTTCTTC | CASSSNLPGLARSYNEQFF | TRBV7-9 | few | TRBD2 | TRBJ2-1
TGCGCCAGCACAACTAGCGGGGCCACAGATACGCAGTATTTT | CASTTSGATDTQYF | TRBV5-1 | . | TRBD2 | TRBJ2-3
TGTGCCAGTAGTATAGTCGGGGTTAACTACGAGCAGTACTTC | CASSIVGVNYEQYF | TRBV19 | once | . | TRBJ2-7
TGTGCCATCAGTGAGTCCACAGGGGGAAGGACAGATACGCAGTATTTT | CAISESTGGRTDTQYF | TRBV10-3 | . | TRBD1 | TRBJ2-3
TGTGCCAGCGCCGGGACAGGGTGGTACTATGGCTACACCTTC | CASAGTGWYYGYTF | TRBV28 | . | TRBD1 | TRBJ1-2
TGTGCCAGCAGCCAAGGGAGCGGGAGAACCAACGAGCAGTACTTC | CASSQGSGRTNEQYF | TRBV3-1/TRBV3-2 | . | TRBD2 | TRBJ2-7
TGTGCCAGCAGCTTAGTGTCGAGCGCCTACGAGCAGTACTTC | CASSLVSSAYEQYF | TRBV11-2 | . | . | TRBJ2-7
TGTGCCAGCAGTGGCCTTTCAGATACGCAGTATTTT | CASSGLSDTQYF | TRBV28 | . | . | TRBJ2-3
TGTGCCAGCAGCTCGGGACAGGTCCTCGCAGATACGCAGTATTTT | CASSSGQVLADTQYF | TRBV7-2 | . | TRBD1 | TRBJ2-3
TGTGCCATCAGTGAGCGGGGGGAGGGTGAAAAACTGTTTTTT | CAISERGEGEKLFF | TRBV10-3 | . | . | TRBJ1-4
TGTGCCAGCAGTGGAGGGATCTATTCCGATACGCAGTATTTT | CASSGGIYSDTQYF | TRBV2 | . | . | TRBJ2-3
TGTGCCAGCTCAGCGCGACAGGGTGGCGTCCCATCAACAAGGACCCAGTACTTC | CASSARQGGVPSTRTQYF | TRBV18 | once | TRBD1 | TRBJ2-5
TGCGCCAGCACGGTTCTCCCGGGAGGCCTCAATGAGCAGTTCTTC | CASTVLPGGLNEQFF | TRBV5-1 | . | TRBD2 | TRBJ2-1
TGTGCCAGCAGGTACACTAGCGATCCCTACAATGAGCAGTTCTTC | CASRYTSDPYNEQFF | TRBV7-9 | . | TRBD2 | TRBJ2-1
TGTGCCAGCAGAGAGGATCCTGGGGCCAACGTCCTGACTTTC | CASREDPGANVLTF | TRBV2 | . | . | TRBJ2-6
TGTGCCTGGAGTGTACTCCAAACTCCTGCTCGCGAGCAGTACTTC | CAWSVLQTPAREQYF | TRBV30 | . | . | TRBJ2-7
TGTGCCAGCAGGGCCCTCCATAGCGGGAGAGAATACGAGCAGTACTTC | CASRALHSGREYEQYF | TRBV25-1 | once | TRBD2 | TRBJ2-7
TGTGCCAGCGCTCCCTTGCGGCCCTACGAGCAGTACTTC | CASAPLRPYEQYF | TRBV12-3/TRBV12-4 | . | . | TRBJ2-7
TGTGCCAGCAGCGGTCACCTAGCTACTAACTATGGCTACACCTTC | CASSGHLATNYGYTF | TRBV9 | many | . | TRBJ1-2
TGTGCCAGCAGCCAATCCGGGACAGACACTGAAGCTTTCTTT | CASSQSGTDTEAFF | TRBV3-1/TRBV3-2 | . | TRBD1 | TRBJ1-1